Listed here are 32 T cell receptor beta chains from one sample, sequenced in a study of breast tumors, draining lymph nodes, adjacent tissues. Each CDR3 protein gets one entry after TCRdb re-called the multiplex PCR reads with MiXCR. The sample shows 70,000 to 95,000 distinct CDR3 sequences, under 25% of them seen only once. The lymph nodes were axillary draining lymph nodes from breast cancer patients. Sequences were obtained from axillary lymph node tissue. These receptor sequences come from a female donor with breast cancer. Some clones in this sample may be carry-over from other donors' samples.

About this clonotype: A read error may explain this, as a much larger clone is one base away. The chain carries TRBV19 and TRBJ2-1; D ambiguous. Germline CDR1 reads LNHDA; CDR2 reads SQIVND (reference sequence). The CDR3 sequence is 17 residues long. CDR3 sequence reads: CVSSIQSGASSYNEQFF. As DNA, the CDR3 is TGTGTCAGTAGTATCCAATCGGGCGCGAGCTCCTACAATGAGCAGTTCTTC.

This sequence joins TRBV28 and TRBJ2-7; TRBD2 might be the D (7 bases). CDR1 is MDHEN and CDR2 is SYDVKM in the germline V gene. The V end was cut by 5 bases, the J end by 0 bases, with 14 bases between. This CDR3 spans 15 amino acids. The CDR3 loop reads CASSTGAGASYEQYF. CDR3 DNA sequence: TGTGCCAGCAGTACCGGGGCGGGGGCCTCCTACGAGCAGTACTTC. Combining the CDR3 with reference TRBV28 and TRBJ2-7 gives the whole variable domain DVKVTQSSRYLVKRTGEKVFLECVQDMDHENMFWYRQDPGLGLRLIYFSYDVKMKEKGDIPEGYSVSREKKERFSLILESASTNQTSMYLCASSTGAGASYEQYFGPGTRLTVT.

This clonotype was seen ten or more times. CDR3 coding DNA: TGTGCCAGTCGACAGGGGGTAGGGACCGGGGAGCTGTTTTTT. Its protein is CASRQGVGTGELFF. V gene TRBV19 combines with J gene TRBJ2-2, with 9 bases identical to TRBD1. The germline gives CDR1 LNHDA, CDR2 SQIVND (reference sequence). The junction had 6 bases not matched to a gene; V was cut back by 8 bases and J by 5 bases. The CDR3 is made up of 14 amino acids.

This clonotype was found many times. This chain joins TRBV20-1 and TRBJ2-1, with 9 bases fitting TRBD2. With V trimmed by 3 bases and J by 5 bases, 5 bases remained unmatched. The length of the CDR3 is 14 residues. Germline loops: CDR1 DFQATT, CDR2 SNEGSKA (reference sequence). CDR3 protein: CSASSGSLNNEQFF. The CDR3 DNA follows: TGCAGTGCTAGTAGCGGGAGTCTTAACAATGAGCAGTTCTTC.

This clonotype was seen many times. The V gene is TRBV6-5, the J gene TRBJ2-3; 11 bases map to TRBD2. The CDR3 consists of 15 residues. Trimming at V came to 4 bases and at J to 2 bases, leaving 2 bases not matched to a gene. The germline V gene encodes CDR1 MNHEY and CDR2 SVGAGI. In DNA form, the CDR3 reads TGTGCCAGCAGTTTAGCGGGAGGGCTCACAGATACGCAGTATTTT. Translation: CASSLAGGLTDTQYF.

The sample holds many counts of this clonotype. V and J are TRBV2 and TRBJ2-7, with D possibly matching TRBD1 (5 bases). CDR1 and CDR2 (germline): SNHLY, FYNNEI. Trimming left V 8 bases short and J 1 base short, with 24 bases between. The CDR3 covers 17 residues. CDR3 nucleotide sequence: TGTGCCAGCTCTAAGATAGGGGTCAATTTACCTTCCTACGAGCAGTACTTC. It specifies CASSKIGVNLPSYEQYF.

This rearrangement joins TRBV20-1 to TRBJ2-7, with D possibly TRBD1 on 6 matching bases. The CDR3 has 14 amino acids. With 6 bases removed from V and 1 base from J, the gap between germline ends came to 16 bases. Germline loops: CDR1 DFQATT, CDR2 SNEGSKA (reference sequence). The CDR3 protein is CSASGGQGSYEQYF. The CDR3 DNA is TGCAGTGCCTCTGGGGGACAAGGGTCCTACGAGCAGTACTTC.

This clonotype appeared many times. The V and J genes are TRBV6-2 or TRBV6-3 and TRBJ2-7; TRBD1 agrees at 9 bases. V was clipped by 0 bases and J by 0 bases; unmatched bases: 9. The CDR3 spans 18 residues. Germline CDR1 and CDR2: MNHEY and SVGEGT. CDR3 sequence: CASSYSIRPDRGSYEQYF. The CDR3, as DNA: TGTGCCAGCAGTTACTCGATTCGACCGGACAGGGGCTCCTACGAGCAGTACTTC.

This chain connects TRBV5-4 to TRBJ2-1; the match to TRBD2 covers 7 bases. V was pared by 0 bases and J by 1 base, with 13 bases of the junction left unmatched. Germline V gene data show CDR1 as SGHNT and CDR2 as YYREEE (reference sequence). This CDR3 has 19 residues. CDR3 residues: CASSLALGAGSVSYNEQFF. In nucleotides, the CDR3 is TGTGCCAGCAGCTTGGCGCTAGGAGCGGGATCGGTATCCTACAATGAGCAGTTCTTC.

This clonotype has a count of ten or more. The rearrangement joins TRBV5-5 to TRBJ2-7; perhaps D is TRBD1 or TRBD2 (5 bases each). The CDR3 sequence is 16 residues long. Trimming removed 4 bases at V and 3 bases at J, with 20 bases between. CDR1 is SGHKS and CDR2 is YYEKEE in the germline V gene (reference sequence). The CDR3 spells CASSPTRGRDLYEQYF. CDR3 bases: TGTGCCAGCAGCCCAACCCGGGGCAGGGACCTCTACGAGCAGTACTTC.

V and J are TRBV7-2 and TRBJ2-5, with TRBD2 matching over 11 bases. Germline V gene sequence: CDR1 SGHTA, CDR2 FQGNSA. The J segment lost 5 bases and the V segment lost 0 bases, leaving 5 bases of the junction unmatched. The CDR3 has 16 residues. The CDR3 is CASSLAVTSGSETQYF. The DNA of the CDR3 is TGTGCCAGCAGCTTAGCGGTCACTAGCGGGAGTGAGACCCAGTACTTC.

There are many counts of this clonotype. V gene TRBV19 combines with J gene TRBJ2-1; 7 positions match TRBD1. Per germline, CDR1 LNHDA and CDR2 SQIVND (reference sequence). There are 14 residues in the CDR3. The trim removed 6 bases at V and 10 bases at J, leaving 12 bases unmatched. This CDR3 reads CASSGTGDPFEQFF. The CDR3 nucleotides read TGTGCCAGTAGCGGCACAGGGGATCCCTTCGAGCAGTTCTTC. Full variable domain (rest looked up from reference TRBV19 and TRBJ2-1): DGGITQSPKYLFRKEGQNVTLSCEQNLNHDAMYWYRQDPGQGLRLIYYSQIVNDFQKGDIAEGYSVSREKKESFPLTVTSAQKNPTAFYLCASSGTGDPFEQFFGPGTRLTVL.

Many counts were recorded for this clonotype. The chain carries TRBV5-1 and TRBJ1-2; 10 bases are shared with TRBD1. The germline V gene has CDR1 SGHRS and CDR2 YFSETQ. The CDR3 covers 14 residues. V lost 4 bases and J lost 8; bases outside the gene matches: 8. The CDR3 DNA reads TGCGCCAGCAGCCCGGGACAGGGGTTGGGAGGCTACACCTTC. Amino acids: CASSPGQGLGGYTF.

There are many counts of this clonotype. This chain links TRBV9 with TRBJ2-1, with D perhaps matching TRBD1 or TRBD2 (5 bases each). V dropped 0 bases and J dropped 9 bases, with 16 bases sitting between them. CDR1 and CDR2 from the germline V gene are SGDLS and YYNGEE. This CDR3 comprises 15 residues. The CDR3 loop reads CASSVEGLAIGEQFF. The CDR3 coding sequence is TGTGCCAGCAGCGTAGAGGGGCTAGCTATTGGTGAGCAGTTCTTC.

This clonotype was seen repeatedly, ten times or more. The chain couples TRBV5-1 to TRBJ1-5; 8 bases fit TRBD1. Trimming took 4 bases from V and 10 from J; bases not matched to a gene: 13. CDR3 length equals 15 residues. Germline values: CDR1 SGHRS, CDR2 YFSETQ. CDR3 DNA: TGCGCCAGCAGCGAAACATACATGACAGGGGAACCCCAGCATTTT. Translated, it gives CASSETYMTGEPQHF.

Of note for this clonotype: A junction boundary mismatches the germline segment, possibly from a read error. This sequence joins TRBV7-6 and TRBJ1-1, with D perhaps TRBD1 (5 bases). Germline V gene data show CDR1 as SGHVS and CDR2 as FNYEAQ. CDR3 length: 18 residues. In DNA, the CDR3 is TGTGCTAGCAGCTCCCTCTGGACACCAGGTCGGATGAACACTGAAGCTTTCTTT. Amino acids: CASSSLWTPGRMNTEAFF.

There are many counts of this clonotype. The chain combines TRBV14 with TRBJ2-7; 7 bases line up with TRBD1. V dropped 7 bases and J dropped 3; count of bases not matched to a gene: 12. Per germline, CDR1 SGHDN and CDR2 FVKESK. This CDR3 region has 15 residues. The CDR3 nucleotides read TGTGCCAGCACCCCTACGACAGGGAGACACTACGAGCAGTACTTC. Translating gives CASTPTTGRHYEQYF.

This clonotype was recorded many times. CDR3 residues: CASSARVQEKLFF. In DNA, the CDR3 is TGCGCCAGCAGTGCCAGGGTCCAAGAAAAACTGTTTTTT. The chain is built from TRBV10-1 and TRBJ1-4; TRBD1 might be the D (5 bases). V was cut by 4 bases and J by 8 bases, with 11 bases left in between. The CDR3 spans 13 residues. Germline V CDR1 and CDR2: WNHNN, SYGVQD (reference sequence).

This clonotype was observed many times. The CDR3, as DNA: TGCAGTGCTAGAGAGACTAGCGGTACCCGAGATACGCAGTATTTT. Translating it yields CSARETSGTRDTQYF. This chain links TRBV20-1 with TRBJ2-3, with 9 bases fitting TRBD2. V gave up 0 bases and J gave up 5 bases; unmatched junction bases: 6. This CDR3 has 15 amino acids. Germline assignment: CDR1 DFQATT and CDR2 SNEGSKA (reference sequence).

The chain is built from TRBV20-1 and TRBJ1-1; D is uncertain. Looked up from germline, CDR1 is DFQATT and CDR2 is SNEGSKA (reference sequence). Trimming took off 3 bases at V and 3 bases at J, with 14 bases between the two ends. The CDR3 runs to 14 residues. CDR3 region: CSASVIRAYTEAFF. In DNA, the CDR3 is TGCAGTGCTAGTGTAATCCGGGCGTACACTGAAGCTTTCTTT.

This clonotype occurred many times. J is TRBJ1-3 and V is TRBV19; 7 bases map to TRBD1. This CDR3 has 15 amino acids. V lost 6 bases to trimming and J lost 0 bases; unmatched junction nucleotides: 5. Germline V lookup: CDR1 LNHDA, CDR2 SQIVND (reference sequence). CDR3 nucleotides: TGTGCCAGTAGGAGGGACAGAAGCTCTGGAAACACCATATATTTT. Translated, it gives CASRRDRSSGNTIYF.

As to this clonotype: The junction departs from germline at one end; a sequencing error may be responsible. The CDR3 DNA sequence: TGTGCCAACAGTGAACCGGGACTAGCGGGAGTATTTAAGTTCTTC. Amino acids: CANSEPGLAGVFKFF. The chain combines TRBV28 with TRBJ2-1, with 14 bases matching TRBD2. The length of the CDR3 is 15 residues. The germline gives CDR1 MDHEN, CDR2 SYDVKM.

The table lists this clonotype with many counts. The rearrangement uses TRBV2 and TRBJ2-7, with a tentative D call TRBD2 (5 bases). There are 13 residues in the CDR3. Germline CDR1 reads SNHLY; CDR2 reads FYNNEI. Trimming shortened V by 4 bases and J by 3 bases, and 10 bases separated the two germline ends. The CDR3 DNA sequence: TGTGCCAGCAGTGCGCGGGCGAACTACGAGCAGTACTTC. It codes for CASSARANYEQYF.

This chain uses TRBV30 with TRBJ1-4, with D unclear. The CDR3 consists of 13 residues. Trimming removed 0 bases from V and 8 bases from J, with 10 bases in between. Germline CDR1 and CDR2: GTSNPN and SVGIG (reference sequence). The CDR3 DNA follows: TGTGCCTGGAGTGTGGCGGTGTTGGAAAAACTGTTTTTT. Its protein is CAWSVAVLEKLFF.

This clonotype was seen just once. This may be a read error, as it is one base from a much larger clone. The chain recombines TRBV20-1 with TRBJ2-5; 7 nucleotides match TRBD1. This CDR3 is built from 14 residues. V lost 1 base and J lost 4; bases outside the gene matches: 6. Germline lookup yields CDR1 DFQATT and CDR2 SNEGSKA (reference sequence). The CDR3 DNA sequence: TGCAGTGCTAGAGTAGTCTGGGACAGAGAGACCCAGTACTTC. This gives the protein CSARVVWDRETQYF.

This clonotype was picked up many times. The CDR3 is CASNGGSSPLHF. The DNA of the CDR3 is TGTGCCAGCAATGGGGGGAGTTCACCCCTCCACTTT. This chain links TRBV28 with TRBJ1-6, with D possibly being TRBD1 (5 bases). The germline gives CDR1 MDHEN, CDR2 SYDVKM. The CDR3 runs 12 residues. V was trimmed by 7 bases and J by 9 bases, leaving 10 bases between them.

To note about this clonotype: Just one base apart from a much larger clone, this may be a read error. The chain links TRBV4-2 to TRBJ2-3; 11 positions match TRBD2. Per the germline V gene, CDR1 is LGHNA and CDR2 is YNFKEQ. J lost 2 bases, V lost 4 bases, and 8 bases had no gene match. CDR3 length: 17 amino acids. The CDR3 bases are TGTGCCAGCAGCCTAGGTCTAGCGGGGGGTGACACAGATACGCAGTATTTT. Protein: CASSLGLAGGDTDTQYF.

V is TRBV11-2 and J is TRBJ2-2; D gene unclear. The CDR3 consists of 16 residues. V was shortened by 4 bases and J by 4 bases, with 16 bases between the two germline ends. Germline V gives CDR1 SGHAT, CDR2 FQNNGV. The DNA for the CDR3 is TGTGCCAGCAGCTCCTCGTGGGGTCCGGCCACCGGGGAGCTGTTTTTT. Translated: CASSSSWGPATGELFF.

In regard to this clonotype: Given a much more abundant clone one base away, this may be a read error. The chain uses TRBV19 and TRBJ2-7; TRBD1 is a possible D gene (5 bases). Per germline, CDR1 LNHDA and CDR2 SQIVND (reference sequence). The CDR3 has 13 residues. CDR3 sequence reads: CTGPDMGRYEQYF. DNA of the CDR3: TGTACCGGCCCGGACATGGGCCGCTACGAGCAGTACTTC.

In its sample, this clonotype was seen many times. The chain combines TRBV7-8 with TRBJ2-7; 9 bases align to TRBD2. Germline V CDR1 and CDR2: SGHVS, FQNEAQ. CDR3 length: 17 amino acids. V lost 5 bases, J lost 4 bases, and 15 bases stayed unmatched. CDR3 sequence: CASSPYPIAGVGYEQYF. Written as DNA, the CDR3 is TGTGCCAGCAGCCCATACCCTATAGCGGGAGTCGGATACGAGCAGTACTTC.

This clonotype was recorded many times. The chain is built from TRBV7-9 and TRBJ2-7; D is uncertain. Trimming took off 6 bases at V and 4 bases at J, with 10 bases between the two ends. The CDR3 extends over 12 amino acids. Per the germline V gene, CDR1 is SEHNR and CDR2 is FQNEAQ (reference sequence). CDR3 loop: CASSSGLYEQYF. CDR3 in DNA: TGTGCCAGCAGTTCCGGGCTTTACGAGCAGTACTTC.

This clonotype was recorded many times. V is TRBV6-5 and J is TRBJ1-6; the match to TRBD1 covers 7 bases. The CDR3 has 14 amino acids. From germline, CDR1 is MNHEY and CDR2 SVGAGI. Trimming cost V 2 bases and J 7 bases; bases outside gene matches: 2. The CDR3 is CASSYAGGNSPLHF. The CDR3, as DNA: TGTGCCAGCAGTTACGCAGGGGGGAATTCACCCCTCCACTTT.